The sequence of this T cell receptor (beta chain) was determined in a study of blood T cell repertoires in COVID-19. Study-level information: Samples taken during acute and convalescent COVID-19 were collected in the United States, Italy and Spain. In each case, the material was cDNA or gDNA derived from T cells, B-cell-depleted T cells, or PBMCs.

The germline CDR1 and CDR2 sequences are SGHDT and YYEEEE. The CDR3 runs to 13 residues. Deletions cut 6 bases from V and 6 bases from J, with 12 bases between. Original processing notes: Quantification of nucleated cells was approximated via reference gene primer amplification. Only in-frame clones appear in the TCRdb table, and some are missing; sequencing was by immunoSEQ multiplex PCR. V, J and clone size reflect that table, while D and trimming were determined from the DNA. The sample consists of about 200,000 clones, approximately 80% of them appearing once. Sequenced material: peripheral blood. The receptor was isolated from a human donor with acute or convalescent COVID-19. The donor label of this sample is uncertain. The chain couples TRBV5-6 to TRBJ2-2; TRBD1 is a possible D gene (6 bases). The CDR3 reads CASTTGFSGELFF. Written as DNA, the CDR3 is TGTGCCAGCACTACAGGGTTCTCCGGGGAGCTGTTTTTT.